What follows are 29 T cell receptor beta chains derived from one specimen sequenced in a study of Tregs in tolerant kidney transplant recipients. The antigens of these receptors remain unknown. This table comes from immunoSEQ multiplex PCR, and its TCRdb copy is limited to in-frame clones, with some not included. Of more than 2,500 clones in the sample, around two fifths were seen once. What was sequenced was Tregs from blood grown in culture. All receptors derive from a human donor in good health.

The V and J genes are TRBV7-9 and TRBJ1-1; perhaps TRBD1 as D (6 bases). CDR1 is SEHNR and CDR2 is FQNEAQ in the germline V gene (reference sequence). The CDR3 covers 15 residues. V lost 0 bases and J lost 7, with 15 bases in between. CDR3 residues: CASSLASGARNEAFF. The CDR3, as DNA: TGTGCCAGCAGCTTAGCGTCAGGGGCCCGAAATGAAGCTTTCTTT.

This clone was seen a few times. V is TRBV7-2 and J is TRBJ2-5, with TRBD2 as a possible D gene (6 bases). There are 14 residues in the CDR3. Trimming removed 4 bases at V and 5 bases at J, with 14 bases between. Germline V lookup: CDR1 SGHTA, CDR2 FQGNSA. CDR3 in DNA: TGTGCCAGCAGCTCCGGACTAACGGTCGAGACCCAGTACTTC. Its protein product is CASSSGLTVETQYF.

The rearrangement uses TRBV30 and TRBJ1-5, with D perhaps TRBD1 (6 bases). Germline V gene data show CDR1 as GTSNPN and CDR2 as SVGIG (reference sequence). V was shortened by 0 bases and J by 9 bases, with 9 bases between the two germline ends. This CDR3 is built from 12 residues. This chain's CDR3 is CAWSVLGGPQHF. The CDR3 nucleotides are TGTGCCTGGAGTGTACTAGGGGGGCCCCAGCATTTT. The variable domain in full, with the rest retrieved from reference TRBV30 and TRBJ1-5, is SQTIHQWPATLVQPVGSPLSLECTVEGTSNPNLYWYRQAAGRGLQLLFYSVGIGQISSEVPQNLSASRPQDRQFILSSKKLLLSDSGFYLCAWSVLGGPQHFGDGTRLSIL.

The chain carries TRBV7-9 and TRBJ1-2; 7 nucleotides agree with TRBD1. This CDR3 is 16 amino acids long. Germline V CDR1 and CDR2: SEHNR, FQNEAQ (reference sequence). Trimming cost V 3 bases and J 7 bases; bases outside gene matches: 14. The CDR3 region is CASSLPPGQRSGGYTF. The CDR3 coding sequence is TGTGCCAGCAGCTTGCCTCCGGGACAGCGGTCGGGTGGCTACACCTTC.

The V call is TRBV10-3, the J call TRBJ1-2; tentative D call: TRBD1 (5 bases). V was pared by 10 bases and J by 3 bases, with 21 bases between. This CDR3 has 15 residues. The germline CDR1 and CDR2 sequences are ENHRY and SYGVKD. The CDR3 reads CATHRSGLRDYGYTF. As DNA, the CDR3 is TGTGCCACCCACAGGTCTGGCCTCCGCGACTATGGCTACACCTTC.

This clone has only one observation. The chain uses TRBV7-8 and TRBJ1-1; TRBD1 might be the D (5 bases). The CDR3 contains 12 residues. Per the germline V gene, CDR1 is SGHVS and CDR2 is FQNEAQ. V was cut by 5 bases and J by 10 bases, with 14 bases left in between. The CDR3 sequence: CASSQGPSGAFF. The CDR3 nucleotides are TGTGCCAGCAGCCAGGGACCTTCAGGAGCTTTCTTT.

The V call is TRBV5-1, the J call TRBJ1-6, with TRBD1 identical over 7 bases. The CDR3 is 15 residues long. Germline lookup yields CDR1 SGHRS and CDR2 YFSETQ. After removal of 2 bases from V and 7 bases from J, the junction contained 6 bases not matched to a gene. This CDR3 reads CASSFTGVRNSPLHF. CDR3 DNA sequence: TGCGCCAGCAGCTTTACAGGGGTACGGAATTCACCCCTCCACTTT.

This sequence joins TRBV11-2 and TRBJ2-2; the D is unclear. Trimming took off 5 bases at V and 9 bases at J, with 16 bases between the two ends. The CDR3 sequence is 14 residues long. Per the germline V gene, CDR1 is SGHAT and CDR2 is FQNNGV. The CDR3 DNA follows: TGTGCCAGCAGCCCCTCCTGGGTCGGCCGGGAGCTGTTTTTT. It yields the protein CASSPSWVGRELFF.

This clone is classed as medium-sized. The gene calls are TRBV5-5 and TRBJ1-2; tentative D call: TRBD1 (5 bases). Trimming took off 4 bases at V and 4 bases at J, with 14 bases between the two ends. This CDR3 region has 14 residues. Germline assignment: CDR1 SGHKS and CDR2 YYEKEE (reference sequence). The DNA of the CDR3 is TGTGCCAGCAGCCCAGGGTCAACCACCTATGGCTACACCTTC. This codes for CASSPGSTTYGYTF.

This clone is large. This chain joins TRBV10-1 and TRBJ2-1, with TRBD2 matching over 16 bases. With V trimmed by 0 bases and J by 7 bases, 3 bases remained unmatched. This CDR3 is 17 amino acids long. The germline V gene has CDR1 WNHNN and CDR2 SYGVQD (reference sequence). CDR3 sequence reads: CASSESKGLAGGNEQFF. The DNA of the CDR3 is TGCGCCAGCAGTGAGTCGAAGGGACTAGCGGGGGGGAATGAGCAGTTCTTC.

The rearrangement joins TRBV21-1 to TRBJ2-5; the table's D call TRBD1 went unverified against the DNA. TRBV21-1 is a pseudogene. This CDR3 spans 12 amino acids. The CDR3 is CASCRAAETQYF. The CDR3 DNA reads TGTGCCAGTTGCAGGGCGGCGGAGACCCAGTACTTC.

This chain connects TRBV7-9 to TRBJ1-2; a possible D gene is TRBD1 (5 bases). Germline values: CDR1 SEHNR, CDR2 FQNEAQ (reference sequence). The CDR3 spans 16 residues. Between the trimmed V and J ends, which lost 5 bases and 2 bases, there was a span of 18 bases. The CDR3 reads CASSPSGRGSNYGYTF. For the CDR3, the DNA is TGTGCCAGCAGCCCGAGTGGTCGGGGGTCCAACTATGGCTACACCTTC.

This chain's CDR3 is CASSHQPTGDYGYTF. Written as DNA, the CDR3 is TGCGCCAGCAGCCACCAGCCGACAGGGGATTACGGCTACACCTTC. The chain carries TRBV4-1 and TRBJ1-2; 8 bases are a match to TRBD1. The CDR3 is made up of 15 amino acids. The germline V gene encodes CDR1 MGHRA and CDR2 YSYEKL. After removal of 3 bases from V and 8 bases from J, the junction contained 11 bases not matched to a gene.

This CDR3 reads CASSEENRSGNTIYF. The CDR3, as DNA: TGTGCCAGCAGTGAGGAGAATCGCTCTGGAAACACCATATATTTT. This chain links TRBV2 with TRBJ1-3; unclear D gene. V was trimmed by 3 bases and J by 0 bases, leaving 9 bases between them. Germline CDR1 is SNHLY and CDR2 is FYNNEI. The CDR3 is 15 amino acids.

This sequence joins TRBV7-9 and TRBJ2-7; D is unresolved. CDR1 and CDR2 from the germline V gene are SEHNR and FQNEAQ (reference sequence). CDR3 length equals 15 residues. Trimming left V 0 bases short and J 2 bases short, with 11 bases between. The CDR3 protein is CASSLASWVAYEQYF. The CDR3 nucleotides are TGTGCCAGCAGCTTAGCCTCATGGGTAGCCTACGAGCAGTACTTC.

The chain is built from TRBV6-6 and TRBJ1-2, with a tentative D call TRBD1 (6 bases). The CDR3 covers 14 residues. Germline CDR1 reads MNHNY; CDR2 reads SVGAGI (reference sequence). The V end was cut by 5 bases, the J end by 8 bases, with 18 bases between. CDR3 nucleotides: TGTGCCAGCAGTCCCTCGGGGGGCTTGTGGGGCTACACCTTC. Encoded protein: CASSPSGGLWGYTF.

This clone qualifies as medium-sized. The chain employs TRBV14 and TRBJ1-4; no clear D gene. V shed 1 base and J shed 4 bases, with 10 bases lying between them. This CDR3 has 15 amino acids. In germline, CDR1 is SGHDN, CDR2 FVKESK. The CDR3 spells CASSQVRKYNEKLFF. The CDR3 nucleotides are TGTGCCAGCAGCCAAGTCCGGAAGTATAATGAAAAACTGTTTTTT.

The J gene is TRBJ1-5, the V gene TRBV6-5, with D hard to call. From germline, CDR1 is MNHEY and CDR2 SVGAGI. V lost 7 bases to trimming and J lost 4 bases, with 17 bases between them. CDR3 length equals 15 residues. The CDR3 reads CASILGKVPNQPQHF. Here the CDR3 DNA reads TGTGCCAGCATCCTAGGGAAAGTTCCTAATCAGCCCCAGCATTTT.

This clone ranks as medium-sized. The V call is TRBV7-2, the J call TRBJ1-2; 8 bases line up with TRBD1. The V segment lost 5 bases and the J segment 0 bases; nucleotides outside the gene matches: 8. This CDR3 is 16 amino acids long. The germline CDR1 and CDR2 sequences are SGHTA and FQGNSA. CDR3 sequence (DNA): TGTGCCAGCAGCCGCTCCAGGGGGCGAGCTAACTATGGCTACACCTTC. As protein: CASSRSRGRANYGYTF.

In this sample, this clone turned up a few times. The chain joins TRBV19 to TRBJ1-5, with 9 nucleotides matching TRBD1. Germline CDR1 reads LNHDA; CDR2 reads SQIVND (reference sequence). V shed 7 bases, J shed 5 bases, and the junction held 6 bases outside the gene matches. The CDR3 consists of 14 residues. The chain's CDR3 is CASTLTGGYQPQHF. Here the CDR3 DNA reads TGTGCCAGTACCCTGACAGGGGGGTATCAGCCCCAGCATTTT.

The CDR3 nucleotides read TGCGCCAGCAGCTCCCAGGGCTCTGGAAACACCATATATTTT. Translated: CASSSQGSGNTIYF. The chain combines TRBV5-1 with TRBJ1-3; tentatively, D is TRBD1 (5 bases). CDR1 and CDR2 from the germline V gene are SGHRS and YFSETQ. This CDR3 comprises 14 residues. Trimming left V 3 bases short and J 0 bases short, with 7 bases between.

This sequence joins TRBV5-1 and TRBJ2-3; 10 nucleotides agree with TRBD2. This CDR3 has 15 amino acids. Germline V gene lookup returns CDR1 SGHRS and CDR2 YFSETQ. Germline trimming cut 3 bases from V and 4 bases from J; bases unmatched to any gene: 5. CDR3 bases: TGCGCCAGCAGCTCTCTAGCGGGAGTGGCAGATACGCAGTATTTT. Its protein is CASSSLAGVADTQYF.

Within the sample, this clone is large. The rearrangement joins TRBV9 to TRBJ1-4; D gene uncertain. CDR3 length: 15 residues. V lost 0 bases and J 3 bases, leaving 9 bases between the germline ends. CDR1 and CDR2 (germline): SGDLS, YYNGEE. Here the CDR3 reads CASSVGWASNEKLFF. In DNA, the CDR3 is TGTGCCAGCAGCGTAGGTTGGGCGTCTAATGAAAAACTGTTTTTT.

This clone came up a few times. The chain uses TRBV20-1 and TRBJ2-5; no reliable D call. With 0 bases removed from V and 6 bases from J, the gap between germline ends came to 5 bases. Germline V gene lookup returns CDR1 DFQATT and CDR2 SNEGSKA (reference sequence). CDR3 length: 11 amino acids. This CDR3 reads CSARDRKTQYF. The CDR3 DNA sequence: TGCAGTGCTAGAGATCGGAAGACCCAGTACTTC.

This clone is categorized as medium-sized. The chain has TRBV10-2 and TRBJ2-5; D may be TRBD1 (6 bases). Trimming stripped 9 bases from V and 1 base from J, with 6 bases between. CDR3 size: 11 residues. Germline loops: CDR1 WSHSY, CDR2 SAAADI. CDR3 nucleotide sequence: TGCGCCAGACAGGGCCAAGAGACCCAGTACTTC. Translation gives CARQGQETQYF.

This clone is large. V gene TRBV7-2 combines with J gene TRBJ1-3; 8 bases align to TRBD1. There are 16 residues in the CDR3. Germline V gives CDR1 SGHTA, CDR2 FQGNSA. V lost 5 bases and J lost 2; bases outside the gene matches: 8. The CDR3 region has the DNA TGTGCCAGCAGCCGAAGACAGGGGACGGCTGGAAACACCATATATTTT. Its protein product is CASSRRQGTAGNTIYF.

This clone was seen only a few times. The chain carries TRBV19 and TRBJ1-2; D possibly corresponds to TRBD1 (5 bases). V lost 6 bases and J lost 3, with 17 bases in between. The CDR3 sequence is 15 residues long. Looked up from germline, CDR1 is LNHDA and CDR2 is SQIVND (reference sequence). DNA for the CDR3: TGTGCCAGTAGGCACGGGGGAAATTTTTACTATGGCTACACCTTC. It translates to CASRHGGNFYYGYTF.

This sequence joins TRBV10-3 and TRBJ2-7, with 8 bases aligning to TRBD1. Germline trimming cut 8 bases from V and 3 bases from J; bases unmatched to any gene: 6. The CDR3 is 13 residues long. Germline CDR1 and CDR2: ENHRY and SYGVKD. The CDR3 region has the DNA TGTGCCATCGCTGACAGGGGCTACTACGAGCAGTACTTC. Its translation: CAIADRGYYEQYF.

The chain joins TRBV7-2 to TRBJ1-2, with D maybe TRBD1 (5 bases). V was trimmed by 5 bases and J by 0 bases, leaving 10 bases between them. The CDR3 length is 14 residues. Germline V gene lookup returns CDR1 SGHTA and CDR2 FQGNSA. The CDR3 region is CASSRDGSNYGYTF. The CDR3 DNA reads TGTGCCAGCAGCCGGGACGGCTCTAACTATGGCTACACCTTC.